These 25 T cell receptor beta chains were sequenced from one sample in a study of T cell changes during pregnancy in multiple sclerosis. Using immunoSEQ multiplex PCR, the repertoire was profiled, and TCRdb retains in-frame clones only, with some absent. The sample lists around 50,000 clones, more than 75% occurring once. The specimen sequenced was peripheral blood from another person, used as feeder cells. Receptor source: a human donor whose cells served as feeder cells for cultures in a pregnancy study.

The J gene is TRBJ2-7, the V gene TRBV30; 7 bases line up with TRBD2. Per germline, CDR1 GTSNPN and CDR2 SVGIG (reference sequence). After removal of 1 base from V and 3 bases from J, the junction contained 9 bases not matched to a gene. The CDR3 totals 15 residues. The CDR3 nucleotides read TGTGCCTGGAGTGGCCGGGGGAGGGCGGGCTACGAGCAGTACTTC. This encodes CAWSGRGRAGYEQYF.

The chain is built from TRBV7-2 and TRBJ1-2; the D gene is possibly TRBD1 (5 bases). Germline V gene lookup returns CDR1 SGHTA and CDR2 FQGNSA. The V end was cut by 4 bases, the J end by 5 bases, with 20 bases between. The CDR3 extends over 16 amino acids. CDR3: CASSSVGTIEGYGYTF. CDR3 bases: TGTGCCAGCAGCTCCGTCGGGACCATCGAGGGTTATGGCTACACCTTC.

The chain employs TRBV5-1 and TRBJ1-6, with D possibly matching TRBD1 (6 bases). Germline-derived CDR1 and CDR2 are SGHRS and YFSETQ. The CDR3 spans 15 residues. Trimming removed 0 bases at V and 9 bases at J, with 13 bases between. The CDR3 loop reads CASSLAQTGSSPLHF. In DNA, the CDR3 is TGCGCCAGCAGCTTGGCCCAGACAGGCTCTTCACCCCTCCACTTT.

This rearrangement joins TRBV2 to TRBJ2-5; possible D gene TRBD2, 6 bases. Between the trimmed V and J ends, which lost 9 bases and 0 bases, there was a span of 11 bases. Germline CDR1 and CDR2: SNHLY and FYNNEI. The CDR3 covers 13 residues. This CDR3 is CASNRDYQETQYF. CDR3 nucleotide sequence: TGTGCCAGTAACCGGGACTACCAAGAGACCCAGTACTTC.

This clone has just one count. The chain uses TRBV6-1 and TRBJ2-3; the D gene is possibly TRBD2 (6 bases). With 7 bases removed from V and 6 bases from J, the gap between germline ends came to 14 bases. The germline CDR1 and CDR2 sequences are MNHNS and SASEGT. The CDR3 is made up of 13 amino acids. The CDR3 is CASNPGLGDTQYF. DNA of the CDR3: TGTGCCAGCAACCCGGGACTTGGGGATACGCAGTATTTT.

The CDR3 DNA sequence: TGTGCCAGCAGTTCCGACAGTTTCGCCGCTGAAGCTTTCTTT. Protein: CASSSDSFAAEAFF. The genes are TRBV28 and TRBJ1-1; D perhaps matches TRBD1 (5 bases). The V end was cut by 4 bases, the J end by 6 bases, with 15 bases between. Germline CDR1 reads MDHEN; CDR2 reads SYDVKM. CDR3 length: 14 residues.

CDR3 sequence reads: CASSPGAEGEKLFF. The CDR3 coding sequence is TGCGCCAGCAGCCCCGGAGCCGAAGGAGAAAAACTGTTTTTT. The chain uses TRBV5-1 and TRBJ1-4; no clear D. V dropped 4 bases and J dropped 8 bases, with 15 bases sitting between them. Germline V CDR1 and CDR2: SGHRS, YFSETQ. This CDR3 has 14 amino acids.

V and J are TRBV5-4 and TRBJ2-3, with TRBD2 identical over 9 bases. CDR3 length: 15 residues. J lost 4 bases, V lost 2 bases, and 5 bases had no gene match. Germline V gene lookup returns CDR1 SGHNT and CDR2 YYREEE (reference sequence). CDR3 nucleotides: TGTGCCAGCAGCTTTAGCGGGAGAGGGGCAGATACGCAGTATTTT. The encoded protein is CASSFSGRGADTQYF.

The chain carries TRBV7-9 and TRBJ2-7; 7 bases map to TRBD2. Germline CDR1 and CDR2: SEHNR and FQNEAQ (reference sequence). The CDR3 has 15 amino acids. With V trimmed by 5 bases and J by 7 bases, 14 bases remained unmatched. This chain's CDR3 is CASSRGGSNYVEQYF. The CDR3 DNA follows: TGTGCCAGCAGCCGCGGGGGATCTAACTACGTAGAGCAGTACTTC. The full variable domain, with the rest looked up from reference TRBV7-9 and TRBJ2-7, is DTGVSQNPRHKITKRGQNVTFRCDPISEHNRLYWYRQTLGQGPEFLTYFQNEAQLEKSRLLSDRFSAERPKGSFSTLEIQRTEQGDSAMYLCASSRGGSNYVEQYFGPGTRLTVT.

The chain has TRBV5-1 and TRBJ2-3; the match to TRBD1 covers 8 bases. CDR1 is SGHRS, CDR2 YFSETQ, per germline. V gave up 3 bases and J gave up 2 bases; unmatched junction bases: 11. This CDR3 spans 17 amino acids. The CDR3 coding sequence is TGCGCCAGCAGCTCCCACCCGGCAGGGGGCATCACAGATACGCAGTATTTT. This gives the protein CASSSHPAGGITDTQYF.

The chain uses TRBV27 and TRBJ2-7, with 11 bases aligning to TRBD2. Germline CDR1 and CDR2: MNHEY and SMNVEV (reference sequence). Trimming at V came to 5 bases and at J to 4 bases, leaving 10 bases not matched to a gene. The CDR3 length is 16 residues. CDR3 in amino acids: CASSPLIASGRYEQYF. The DNA for the CDR3 is TGTGCCAGCAGTCCCCTCATTGCTAGCGGGAGGTACGAGCAGTACTTC.

This rearrangement joins TRBV7-9 to TRBJ1-4, with D possibly being TRBD1 (5 bases). Germline-derived CDR1 and CDR2 are SEHNR and FQNEAQ (reference sequence). The CDR3 has 13 amino acids. V was trimmed by 9 bases and J by 6 bases, leaving 14 bases between them. CDR3 region: CASRGVFDEKLFF. CDR3 DNA: TGTGCCAGTCGGGGGGTTTTTGATGAAAAACTGTTTTTT. Full variable domain (outside the CDR3, taken from reference TRBV7-9 and TRBJ1-4): DTGVSQNPRHKITKRGQNVTFRCDPISEHNRLYWYRQTLGQGPEFLTYFQNEAQLEKSRLLSDRFSAERPKGSFSTLEIQRTEQGDSAMYLCASRGVFDEKLFFGSGTQLSVL.

The CDR3 region has the DNA TGCGCCAGCAGCCAAGAGCAGTATCGGCGATCTAGCACAGATACGCAGTATTTT. Translation: CASSQEQYRRSSTDTQYF. The rearrangement uses TRBV4-1 and TRBJ2-3; no reliable D call. The CDR3 covers 18 residues. V was clipped by 0 bases and J by 0 bases, with 16 bases between them. CDR1 and CDR2 from the germline V gene are MGHRA and YSYEKL.

The chain carries TRBV5-4 and TRBJ1-2; D unresolved. Trimming removed 4 bases at V and 4 bases at J, with 17 bases between. The CDR3 covers 15 residues. The germline CDR1 and CDR2 sequences are SGHNT and YYREEE (reference sequence). The CDR3, as DNA: TGTGCCAGCAGCCTGACCCCGGATTCCGCCTATGGCTACACCTTC. It encodes CASSLTPDSAYGYTF. The full variable domain, completed using reference TRBV5-4 and TRBJ1-2, is ETGVTQSPTHLIKTRGQQVTLRCSSQSGHNTVSWYQQALGQGPQFIFQYYREEENGRGNFPPRFSGLQFPNYSSELNVNALELDDSALYLCASSLTPDSAYGYTFGSGTRLTVV.

The DNA for the CDR3 is TGTGCCAGTAGTATAGAGGGCATGAGCAATCAGCCCCAGCATTTT. Translated: CASSIEGMSNQPQHF. The gene calls are TRBV19 and TRBJ1-5; D not certain. This CDR3 region has 15 residues. Trimming removed 0 bases at V and 1 base at J, with 7 bases between. In germline, CDR1 is LNHDA, CDR2 SQIVND (reference sequence). The full variable domain, in which reference TRBV19 and TRBJ1-5 provide the parts outside the CDR3, is DGGITQSPKYLFRKEGQNVTLSCEQNLNHDAMYWYRQDPGQGLRLIYYSQIVNDFQKGDIAEGYSVSREKKESFPLTVTSAQKNPTAFYLCASSIEGMSNQPQHFGDGTRLSIL.

This clone was counted once. The V and J genes are TRBV5-4 and TRBJ1-4; D not resolved. V was shortened by 3 bases and J by 2 bases, with 11 bases between the two germline ends. Germline V gives CDR1 SGHNT, CDR2 YYREEE (reference sequence). This CDR3 is 15 amino acids long. The CDR3: CASSSQIGTNEKLFF. DNA for the CDR3: TGTGCCAGCAGCTCCCAAATAGGGACTAATGAAAAACTGTTTTTT.

The rearrangement uses TRBV21-1 and TRBJ2-4; the table gives TRBD2 as D, unverified against the DNA. TRBV21-1 is a pseudogene. This CDR3 comprises 16 residues. CDR3 coding DNA: TGTGCCAGCACCGTAAGACTAAAGTCAGCCCAAAACATTCAGTACTTC. Encoded protein: CASTVRLKSAQNIQYF.

This chain uses TRBV18 with TRBJ2-2; 7 bases are shared with TRBD1. V lost 6 bases to trimming and J lost 3 bases; unmatched junction nucleotides: 10. Looked up from germline, CDR1 is KGHSH and CDR2 is LQKENI. The CDR3 is 16 residues long. CDR3 sequence reads: CASSQVWQGDTGELFF. The CDR3 DNA reads TGTGCCAGCTCCCAAGTTTGGCAGGGGGACACCGGGGAGCTGTTTTTT.

The gene calls are TRBV9 and TRBJ2-1; D is perhaps TRBD1 or TRBD2 (5 bases each). V was shortened by 8 bases and J by 8 bases, with 20 bases between the two germline ends. Germline CDR1 and CDR2: SGDLS and YYNGEE. There are 14 residues in the CDR3. This chain's CDR3 is CASQTGPRVDEQFF. Here the CDR3 DNA reads TGTGCCAGTCAAACGGGACCGCGAGTGGATGAGCAGTTCTTC. The entire variable domain, with the rest obtained from reference TRBV9 and TRBJ2-1, is as follows: DSGVTQTPKHLITATGQRVTLRCSPRSGDLSVYWYQQSLDQGLQFLIQYYNGEERAKGNILERFSAQQFPDLHSELNLSSLELGDSALYFCASQTGPRVDEQFFGPGTRLTVL.

This sequence joins TRBV29-1 and TRBJ1-2, with a weak D call TRBD1 (5 bases). The CDR3 contains 14 residues. Germline lookup yields CDR1 SQVTM and CDR2 ANQGSEA. V was trimmed by 2 bases and J by 4 bases, leaving 14 bases between them. This CDR3 reads CSVERHGGGYGYTF. DNA for the CDR3: TGCAGCGTTGAAAGACATGGGGGTGGCTATGGCTACACCTTC. The entire variable domain, with the rest obtained from reference TRBV29-1 and TRBJ1-2, is as follows: SAVISQKPSRDICQRGTSLTIQCQVDSQVTMMFWYRQQPGQSLTLIATANQGSEATYESGFVIDKFPISRPNLTFSTLTVSNMSPEDSSIYLCSVERHGGGYGYTFGSGTRLTVV.

This clone was counted between two and nine times. The V call is TRBV6-1, the J call TRBJ1-6, with a weak D call TRBD1 (5 bases). Germline V gene sequence: CDR1 MNHNS, CDR2 SASEGT. The CDR3 runs to 15 residues. V shed 2 bases and J shed 10 bases, with 15 bases lying between them. CDR3 region: CASSERGGEDSPLHF. CDR3 nucleotide sequence: TGTGCCAGCAGTGAAAGGGGAGGGGAAGACTCACCCCTCCACTTT.

The chain carries TRBV28 and TRBJ1-4, with no clear D. Trimming left V 5 bases short and J 8 bases short, with 9 bases between. This CDR3 is built from 12 residues. Germline V gene lookup returns CDR1 MDHEN and CDR2 SYDVKM. The CDR3 is CASSNGREKLFF. As DNA, the CDR3 is TGTGCCAGCAGTAATGGGAGGGAAAAACTGTTTTTT. Together with reference TRBV28 and TRBJ1-4, the CDR3 gives the full variable domain: DVKVTQSSRYLVKRTGEKVFLECVQDMDHENMFWYRQDPGLGLRLIYFSYDVKMKEKGDIPEGYSVSREKKERFSLILESASTNQTSMYLCASSNGREKLFFGSGTQLSVL.

The chain carries TRBV7-2 and TRBJ2-3, with D unresolved. CDR1 is SGHTA and CDR2 is FQGNSA in the germline V gene. Trimming took 1 base from V and 2 from J, leaving 7 bases between them. This CDR3 spans 14 amino acids. In DNA form, the CDR3 reads TGTGCCAGCAGCTTAGTAGGGTTCACAGATACGCAGTATTTT. Translation: CASSLVGFTDTQYF.

The gene calls are TRBV2 and TRBJ1-2; 12 bases fit TRBD1. The CDR3 loop spans 13 amino acids. From germline, CDR1 is SNHLY and CDR2 FYNNEI. V gave up 7 bases and J gave up 5 bases; unmatched junction bases: 2. CDR3 sequence: CASMGQGAYGYTF. The CDR3 nucleotides are TGTGCCAGCATGGGACAGGGGGCATATGGCTACACCTTC.

The chain uses TRBV7-2 and TRBJ2-3, with 9 bases matching TRBD2. The CDR3 loop spans 16 amino acids. Germline V gives CDR1 SGHTA, CDR2 FQGNSA. J gave up 5 bases and V 2 bases, and 8 bases lay outside the gene matches. The CDR3 nucleotides read TGTGCCAGCAGCTTATCGGGACTAGCCGCGGGAGATACGCAGTATTTT. As protein: CASSLSGLAAGDTQYF.